These 8 T cell receptor beta chains were sequenced from one sample in a study of T cell responses to AZD1222 COVID-19 vaccine. Only in-frame clones appear in the TCRdb table, and some are missing; sequencing was by immunoSEQ multiplex PCR. Of about 150,000 clones detected, approximately 94% appear once; the ten largest clones hold roughly 1.2%. Sample: peripheral blood, taken on day 0 of AZD1222 vaccination. Receptors were obtained from an adult in good health.

This clone was detected only once. The chain is built from TRBV7-9 and TRBJ1-1; the D gene is possibly TRBD1 (5 bases). The CDR3 consists of 15 residues. CDR1 is SEHNR, CDR2 FQNEAQ, per germline (reference sequence). V was trimmed by 2 bases and J by 1 base, leaving 11 bases between them. This CDR3 reads CASSLFSGSNTEAFF. In DNA, the CDR3 is TGTGCCAGCAGCTTATTTTCAGGGTCGAACACTGAAGCTTTCTTT.

This clone was seen a single time. The CDR3 sequence: CATSESGGGGYTF. In DNA, the CDR3 is TGTGCCACCAGTGAAAGCGGGGGGGGTGGCTACACCTTC. The chain uses TRBV24-1 and TRBJ1-2; D is perhaps TRBD1 (5 bases). The CDR3 has 13 residues. The germline V and J ends were trimmed by 4 bases and 7 bases, with 12 bases remaining between them. Germline CDR1 reads KGHDR; CDR2 reads SFDVKD.

The chain couples TRBV11-2 to TRBJ2-3; TRBD1 aligns across 9 bases. The V and J ends lost 5 bases and 0 bases, in that order; junction bases with no gene match: 9. Germline V CDR1 and CDR2: SGHAT, FQNNGV. The length of the CDR3 is 17 residues. The CDR3 loop reads CASSRLGQGRSTDTQYF. The CDR3 DNA reads as TGTGCCAGCAGCCGTCTGGGACAGGGAAGAAGCACAGATACGCAGTATTTT.

V usage is TRBV5-4 and J usage is TRBJ1-1; D unclear. The germline V gene encodes CDR1 SGHNT and CDR2 YYREEE (reference sequence). This CDR3 spans 13 amino acids. The ends were cut back, 1 base at V and 13 bases at J, with 17 bases in the middle. CDR3: CASSLWGSPRDFF. CDR3 DNA: TGTGCCAGCAGCTTGTGGGGATCTCCGCGGGATTTCTTT.

The J gene is TRBJ1-3, the V gene TRBV4-1, with D unclear. Germline-derived CDR1 and CDR2 are MGHRA and YSYEKL. With 1 base removed from V and 1 base from J, the gap between germline ends came to 8 bases. CDR3 size: 15 residues. This CDR3 is CASSQAGSSGNTIYF. The CDR3 nucleotides read TGCGCCAGCAGCCAAGCCGGGTCTTCTGGAAACACCATATATTTT.

This clone was seen only once. This sequence joins TRBV27 and TRBJ2-2, with 13 bases aligning to TRBD2. The CDR3 length is 17 residues. Trimming removed 5 bases from V and 6 bases from J; junction bases left unmatched: 9. Germline CDR1 reads MNHEY; CDR2 reads SMNVEV (reference sequence). Written as DNA, the CDR3 is TGTGCCAGCAGTGTACGAGGACTAGCGGGAGATGCCGGGGAGCTGTTTTTT. This codes for CASSVRGLAGDAGELFF.

This sequence joins TRBV4-2 and TRBJ1-2; D not resolved. The CDR3 is 14 amino acids. Germline-derived CDR1 and CDR2 are LGHNA and YNFKEQ. V was clipped by 4 bases and J by 5 bases, with 14 bases between them. This CDR3 is CASSPAGGMYGYTF. Written as DNA, the CDR3 is TGTGCCAGCAGCCCGGCAGGAGGGATGTATGGCTACACCTTC.

The V call is TRBV28, the J call TRBJ1-2; D possibly corresponds to TRBD1 (5 bases). Germline assignment: CDR1 MDHEN and CDR2 SYDVKM. V lost 6 bases, J lost 7 bases, and 18 bases lay in between. CDR3 length: 14 residues. For the CDR3, the DNA is TGTGCCAGCAGGCTCGGCGAGGGGAGAGGTGGCTACACCTTC. Protein product: CASRLGEGRGGYTF.